Presented here are 14 T cell receptor beta chains from one specimen sequenced in a study of cytomegalovirus exposure and HLA in healthy donors. With 60 Vbeta and 13 Jbeta primers, the PCR was carried out. Using immunoSEQ multiplex PCR, the repertoire was profiled, and TCRdb retains in-frame clones only, with some absent. The profile shows approximately 130,000 clones, over 70% of them singletons. Sequencing was carried out using PBMCs. The receptors here all came from a woman in her thirties or forties in good health and CMV-seronegative.

V and J are TRBV28 and TRBJ2-1; 8 nucleotides line up with TRBD1. Germline loops: CDR1 MDHEN, CDR2 SYDVKM. J gave up 5 bases and V 3 bases, and 0 bases lay outside the gene matches. The CDR3 consists of 13 residues. The CDR3 DNA follows: TGTGCCAGCAGTTTGGACAGGGACAATGAGCAGTTCTTC. Its translation: CASSLDRDNEQFF.

The rearrangement links TRBV10-2 to TRBJ2-7, with D uncertain. Trimming stripped 7 bases from V and 0 bases from J, with 10 bases between. Germline V CDR1 and CDR2: WSHSY, SAAADI. This CDR3 comprises 13 residues. CDR3 DNA sequence: TGCGCCAGCATTAAGGAGCGCTCCTACGAGCAGTACTTC. Translation gives CASIKERSYEQYF.

The V and J genes are TRBV7-7 and TRBJ1-5; 11 nucleotides match TRBD1. The CDR3 covers 20 residues. Germline V gene lookup returns CDR1 SSHAT and CDR2 FNYEAQ (reference sequence). Losses at the gene ends were 2 bases for V and 1 base for J; bases not matched to a gene: 13. The CDR3 is CASSLPISWTGGGSNQPQHF. CDR3 in DNA: TGTGCCAGCAGCTTACCCATTTCCTGGACAGGGGGCGGGAGCAATCAGCCCCAGCATTTT.

V and J are TRBV11-2 and TRBJ2-5; D is possibly TRBD2 (6 bases). With 5 bases removed from V and 5 bases from J, the gap between germline ends came to 12 bases. The length of the CDR3 is 13 residues. Per the germline V gene, CDR1 is SGHAT and CDR2 is FQNNGV. The CDR3, as DNA: TGTGCCAGCAGCCTCCCGGGGGTTGAGACCCAGTACTTC. Translated: CASSLPGVETQYF.

V and J are TRBV5-4 and TRBJ1-1; 8 bases match TRBD1. Germline V gives CDR1 SGHNT, CDR2 YYREEE (reference sequence). V was clipped by 4 bases and J by 8 bases; unmatched bases: 16. This CDR3 comprises 16 residues. The CDR3 nucleotides are TGTGCCAGCAGCCAGAGACAGGGGCGCATCAACCTGGAAGCTTTCTTT. Translation: CASSQRQGRINLEAFF.

The CDR3 bases are TGTGCCAGCAGCTTGGAACAGGGGGCGCCAACCGGGGAGCTGTTTTTT. As protein: CASSLEQGAPTGELFF. This chain connects TRBV5-6 to TRBJ2-2; 9 bases fit TRBD1. Germline V gene lookup returns CDR1 SGHDT and CDR2 YYEEEE. After removal of 0 bases from V and 5 bases from J, the junction contained 5 bases not matched to a gene. The CDR3 loop spans 16 amino acids.

The chain carries TRBV4-1 and TRBJ2-1, with 9 bases that match TRBD2. Germline V gene lookup returns CDR1 MGHRA and CDR2 YSYEKL. CDR3 size: 17 residues. Losses at the gene ends were 0 bases for V and 8 bases for J; bases not matched to a gene: 11. CDR3: CASSQDEASGAKDEQFF. The CDR3 region has the DNA TGCGCCAGCAGCCAAGATGAGGCTAGCGGGGCAAAAGATGAGCAGTTCTTC.

This clone was observed a handful of times. The chain joins TRBV6-5 to TRBJ1-2; no firm D call. CDR1 and CDR2 (germline): MNHEY, SVGAGI. V lost 0 bases and J lost 8, with 16 bases in between. The CDR3 has 15 amino acids. The CDR3 sequence is CASSYSRWQREGYTF. CDR3 DNA sequence: TGTGCCAGCAGTTACTCGCGCTGGCAAAGGGAGGGCTACACCTTC.

The rearrangement links TRBV6-5 to TRBJ1-1; the match to TRBD1 covers 10 bases. Germline V gene data show CDR1 as MNHEY and CDR2 as SVGAGI. The CDR3 extends over 14 amino acids. With V trimmed by 10 bases and J by 11 bases, 16 bases remained unmatched. This CDR3 is CATVPTGGLSFAFF. The CDR3 coding sequence is TGTGCCACCGTTCCGACAGGGGGCCTCAGTTTCGCTTTCTTT.

V usage is TRBV5-6 and J usage is TRBJ2-3; TRBD2 aligns across 8 bases. With 2 bases clipped from V and 6 bases from J, the junction kept 5 bases outside the gene matches. Per germline, CDR1 SGHDT and CDR2 YYEEEE. The CDR3 totals 14 residues. The CDR3 loop is CASSFVAGGDTQYF. The CDR3 nucleotides are TGTGCCAGCAGCTTTGTCGCGGGGGGTGATACGCAGTATTTT.

This CDR3 reads CASSLDPGGGKDEQYF. The CDR3 nucleotides read TGTGCCAGCAGCTTAGATCCCGGGGGGGGAAAGGACGAGCAGTACTTC. The chain links TRBV11-2 to TRBJ2-7; 8 nucleotides line up with TRBD2. Germline CDR1 and CDR2: SGHAT and FQNNGV. The CDR3 loop spans 16 amino acids. V dropped 0 bases and J dropped 5; count of bases not matched to a gene: 9. The full variable domain, its missing parts supplied by reference TRBV11-2 and TRBJ2-7, is EAGVAQSPRYKIIEKRQSVAFWCNPISGHATLYWYQQILGQGPKLLIQFQNNGVVDDSQLPKDRFSAERLKGVDSTLKIQPAKLEDSAVYLCASSLDPGGGKDEQYFGPGTRLTVT.

The chain combines TRBV7-9 with TRBJ1-4, with TRBD1 identical over 8 bases. The CDR3 consists of 15 residues. Germline lookup yields CDR1 SEHNR and CDR2 FQNEAQ (reference sequence). V lost 3 bases and J lost 7; bases outside the gene matches: 7. This CDR3 reads CASSFQGAQGEKLFF. CDR3 sequence (DNA): TGTGCCAGCAGCTTCCAGGGGGCGCAGGGTGAAAAACTGTTTTTT.

Concerning this clone: This sample includes further DNA sequences coding for the same CDR3. The chain couples TRBV5-1 to TRBJ2-2, with a weak D call TRBD2 (5 bases). The CDR3 runs to 15 residues. The V gene's germline CDR1 is SGHRS and CDR2 YFSETQ. Trimming cost V 5 bases and J 5 bases, with 16 bases left between them. Here the CDR3 reads CASSFQKPGTGELFF. CDR3 coding DNA: TGCGCCAGCAGTTTCCAGAAACCGGGAACCGGGGAGCTGTTTTTT.

The chain links TRBV28 to TRBJ2-7; TRBD1 aligns across 8 bases. V shed 3 bases, J shed 3 bases, and the junction held 7 bases outside the gene matches. This CDR3 is built from 15 residues. Germline V gene lookup returns CDR1 MDHEN and CDR2 SYDVKM. CDR3 sequence: CASSLIGTGFYEQYF. In nucleotides, the CDR3 is TGTGCCAGCAGTTTGATAGGGACAGGTTTCTACGAGCAGTACTTC. The full variable domain, completed using reference TRBV28 and TRBJ2-7, is DVKVTQSSRYLVKRTGEKVFLECVQDMDHENMFWYRQDPGLGLRLIYFSYDVKMKEKGDIPEGYSVSREKKERFSLILESASTNQTSMYLCASSLIGTGFYEQYFGPGTRLTVT.